This T cell receptor (beta chain) emerged from a study of blood T cells in healthy people across ages. The CDR3 runs 14 residues. Trimming took 1 base from V and 5 from J, leaving 11 bases between them. The germline CDR1 and CDR2 sequences are MNHNS and SASEGT. About this clonotype itself: Antigen unknown.

Primers used in a second PCR of roughly 7 to 12 cycles were a sample-barcoded 5' primer and a J-beta primer mix. TCRdb re-derived calls from the 5' RACE reads in MiXCR, one entry per CDR3 protein. There are roughly 700,000 distinct CDR3 sequences in the sample; 49% occur only once, and about 32% lies in the top ten. Study-wide results and limits: Both naive CD4+ cell counts and diversity were greater in long-lived donors than in aged donors.

Each donor's blood draw was approximately 10 milliliters of peripheral blood. The sample taken for sequencing was blood. The chain employs TRBV6-1 and TRBJ1-2; D gene unclear. This TCR derives from a woman aged 55-69 years in good health. CDR3 DNA: TGTGCCAGCAGTGAAGTGGGAGGGCGGTATGGCTACACCTTC. Residues: CASSEVGGRYGYTF.